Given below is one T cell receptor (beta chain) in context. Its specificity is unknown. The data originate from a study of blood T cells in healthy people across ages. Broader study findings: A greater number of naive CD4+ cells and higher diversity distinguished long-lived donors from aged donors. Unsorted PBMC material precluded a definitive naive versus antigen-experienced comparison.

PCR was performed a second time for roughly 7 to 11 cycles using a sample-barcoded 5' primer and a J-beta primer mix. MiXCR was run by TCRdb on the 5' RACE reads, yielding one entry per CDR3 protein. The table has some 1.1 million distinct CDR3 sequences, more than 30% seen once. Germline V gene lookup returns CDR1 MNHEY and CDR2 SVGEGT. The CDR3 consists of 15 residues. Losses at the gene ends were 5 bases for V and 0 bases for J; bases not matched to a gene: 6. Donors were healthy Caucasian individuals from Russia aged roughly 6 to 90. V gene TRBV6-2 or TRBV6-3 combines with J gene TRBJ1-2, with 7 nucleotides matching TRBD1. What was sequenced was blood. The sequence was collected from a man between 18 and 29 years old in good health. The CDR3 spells CASSPDRAPNYGYTF. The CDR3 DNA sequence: TGTGCCAGCAGTCCCGACAGGGCGCCTAACTATGGCTACACCTTC.